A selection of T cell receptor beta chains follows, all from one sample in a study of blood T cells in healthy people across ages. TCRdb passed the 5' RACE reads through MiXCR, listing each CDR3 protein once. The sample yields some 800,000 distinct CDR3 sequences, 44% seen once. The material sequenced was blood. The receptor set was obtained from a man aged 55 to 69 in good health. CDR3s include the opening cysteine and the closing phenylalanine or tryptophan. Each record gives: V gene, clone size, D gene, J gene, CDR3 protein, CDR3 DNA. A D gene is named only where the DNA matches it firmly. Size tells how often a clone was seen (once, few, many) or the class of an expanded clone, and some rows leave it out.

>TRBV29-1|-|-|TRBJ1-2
CSVAPEYGYTF
TGCAGCGTTGCTCCAGAGTATGGCTACACCTTC
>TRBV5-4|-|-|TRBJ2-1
CASSPGGGGQRGYNEQFF
TGTGCCAGCAGCCCGGGGGGTGGAGGACAGAGAGGGTACAATGAGCAGTTCTTC
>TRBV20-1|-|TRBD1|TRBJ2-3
CSADKQGTLSTDTQYF
TGCAGTGCTGACAAACAGGGGACGTTGAGCACAGATACGCAGTATTTT
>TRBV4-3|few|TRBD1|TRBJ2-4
CASSQESEIGTGDPKQYF
TGCGCCAGCAGCCAAGAAAGTGAAATAGGGACAGGCGATCCCAAACAGTACTTC
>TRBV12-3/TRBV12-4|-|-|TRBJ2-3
CASSIFTTDTQYF
TGTGCCAGCAGCATATTTACCACAGATACGCAGTATTTT
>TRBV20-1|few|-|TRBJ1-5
CSARDSGMDGQPQHF
TGCAGTGCTAGAGATTCAGGGATGGATGGTCAGCCCCAGCATTTT
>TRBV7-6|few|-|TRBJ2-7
CASSPNTGRGYEQYF
TGTGCCAGCAGCCCGAATACAGGACGGGGCTACGAGCAGTACTTC
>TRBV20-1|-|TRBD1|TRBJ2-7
CSTRQGIDYEQYF
TGCAGTACCAGACAGGGGATCGACTACGAGCAGTACTTC
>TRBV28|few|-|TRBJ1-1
CASGAAGTRHSEAFF
TGTGCCAGCGGCGCGGCCGGGACACGACATTCTGAAGCTTTCTTT
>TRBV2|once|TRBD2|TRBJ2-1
CASRGLAGVYEQFF
TGTGCCAGCAGGGGACTAGCGGGGGTTTATGAGCAGTTCTTC
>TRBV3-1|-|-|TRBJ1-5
CASSQDPSQGRAHSNQPQHF
TGTGCCAGCAGCCAAGATCCCTCGCAGGGACGGGCCCATAGCAATCAGCCCCAGCATTTT
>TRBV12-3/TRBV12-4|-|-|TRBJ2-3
CASSFVRDTQYF
TGTGCCAGCAGTTTTGTTAGGGATACGCAGTATTTT
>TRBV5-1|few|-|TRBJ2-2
CASSWAEGGYTGELFF
TGCGCCAGCAGCTGGGCAGAGGGCGGATACACCGGGGAGCTGTTTTTT
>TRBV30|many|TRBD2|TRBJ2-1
CAWSNSGGGNEQFF
TGTGCCTGGAGTAATAGCGGGGGAGGTAATGAGCAGTTCTTC
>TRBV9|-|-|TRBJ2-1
CASSVVPSVGITNEQFF
TGTGCCAGCAGCGTAGTTCCATCGGTAGGTATCACCAATGAGCAGTTCTTC
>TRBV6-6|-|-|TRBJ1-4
CASRSRRTNEKLFF
TGTGCCTCCCGCAGTCGGCGGACTAATGAAAAACTGTTTTTT